This T cell receptor (beta chain) was recovered during a study of T cell responses to AZD1222 COVID-19 vaccine. General study findings and limits: Reportedly, close to half of spike-specific TCRs are directed against unmutated variant regions. Among AZD1222 vaccinees, only five to seven were seropositive at baseline.

Trimming cost V 3 bases and J 0 bases, with 12 bases left between them. Germline V lookup: CDR1 LNHDA, CDR2 SQIVND (reference sequence). There are 15 residues in the CDR3. Generated by immunoSEQ multiplex PCR, the TCRdb table keeps only in-frame clones and is missing some. The sample records roughly 96,000 clones, about 90% being singletons. To note about this clone: As yet, its antigen is unknown.

This TCR was sampled from an adult in good health. The sequences come from peripheral blood, collected on day 0 of AZD1222 vaccination. The V call is TRBV19, the J call TRBJ2-7; D ambiguous. The CDR3 bases are TGTGCCAGTAGTATCGGGCAGACCCACTCCTACGAGCAGTACTTC. Residues: CASSIGQTHSYEQYF.